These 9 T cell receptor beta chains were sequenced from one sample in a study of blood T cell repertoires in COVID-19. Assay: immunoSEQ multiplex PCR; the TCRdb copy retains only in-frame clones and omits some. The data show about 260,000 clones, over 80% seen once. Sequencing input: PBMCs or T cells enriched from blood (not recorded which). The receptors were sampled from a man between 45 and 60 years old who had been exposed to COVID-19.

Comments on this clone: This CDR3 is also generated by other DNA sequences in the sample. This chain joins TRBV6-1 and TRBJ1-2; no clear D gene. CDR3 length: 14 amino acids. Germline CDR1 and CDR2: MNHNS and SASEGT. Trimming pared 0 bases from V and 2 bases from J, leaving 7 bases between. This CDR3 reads CASSEAGGNYGYTF. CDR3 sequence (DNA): TGTGCCAGCAGTGAAGCAGGCGGGAACTATGGCTACACCTTC.

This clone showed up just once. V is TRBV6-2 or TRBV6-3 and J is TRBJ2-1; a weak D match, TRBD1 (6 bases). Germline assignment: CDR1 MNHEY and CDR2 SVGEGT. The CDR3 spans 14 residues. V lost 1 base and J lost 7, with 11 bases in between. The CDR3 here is CASSYYPQGNEQFF. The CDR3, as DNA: TGTGCCAGCAGTTACTACCCCCAGGGGAATGAGCAGTTCTTC.

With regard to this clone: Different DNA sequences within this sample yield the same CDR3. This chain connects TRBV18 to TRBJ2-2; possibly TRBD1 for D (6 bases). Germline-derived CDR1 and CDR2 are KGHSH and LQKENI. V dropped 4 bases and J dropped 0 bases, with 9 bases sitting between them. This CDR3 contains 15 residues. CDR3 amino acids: CASSQGQTNTGELFF. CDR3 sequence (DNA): TGTGCCAGCTCACAAGGACAGACGAACACCGGGGAGCTGTTTTTT.

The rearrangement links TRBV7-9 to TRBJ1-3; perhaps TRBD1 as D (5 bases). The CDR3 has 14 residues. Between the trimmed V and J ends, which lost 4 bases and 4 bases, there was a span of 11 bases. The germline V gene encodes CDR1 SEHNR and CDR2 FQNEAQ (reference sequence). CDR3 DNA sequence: TGTGCCAGCAGCTCAGGGACTTCCGGAAACACCATATATTTT. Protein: CASSSGTSGNTIYF.

CDR3: CASRQVAGLGTEAFF. CDR3 DNA: TGTGCCAGCCGCCAGGTGGCAGGGCTTGGCACTGAAGCTTTCTTT. This sequence joins TRBV28 and TRBJ1-1; D may be TRBD1 (5 bases). CDR1 is MDHEN and CDR2 is SYDVKM in the germline V gene. This CDR3 comprises 15 residues. V gave up 8 bases and J gave up 4 bases, with 20 bases separating them.

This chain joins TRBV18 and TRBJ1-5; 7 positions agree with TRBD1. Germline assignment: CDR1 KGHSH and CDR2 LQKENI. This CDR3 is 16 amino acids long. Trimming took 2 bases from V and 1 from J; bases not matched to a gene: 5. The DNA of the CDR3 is TGTGCCAGCTCACCAGGGACAGAGGGGAGCAATCAGCCCCAGCATTTT. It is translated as CASSPGTEGSNQPQHF.

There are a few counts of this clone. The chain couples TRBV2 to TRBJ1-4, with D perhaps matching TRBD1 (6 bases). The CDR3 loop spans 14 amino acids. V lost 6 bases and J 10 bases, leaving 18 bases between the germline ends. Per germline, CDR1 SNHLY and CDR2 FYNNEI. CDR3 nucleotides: TGTGCCAGCAGGCGTGGGGACAATTGGGGAAAACTGTTTTTT. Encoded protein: CASRRGDNWGKLFF.

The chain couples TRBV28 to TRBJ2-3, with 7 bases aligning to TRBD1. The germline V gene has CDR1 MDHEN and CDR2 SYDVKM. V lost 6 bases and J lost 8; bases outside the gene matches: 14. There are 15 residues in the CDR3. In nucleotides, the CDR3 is TGTGCCAGCAGCCCGACAGGGAAAGGTGTCGGTACGCAGTATTTT. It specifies CASSPTGKGVGTQYF.

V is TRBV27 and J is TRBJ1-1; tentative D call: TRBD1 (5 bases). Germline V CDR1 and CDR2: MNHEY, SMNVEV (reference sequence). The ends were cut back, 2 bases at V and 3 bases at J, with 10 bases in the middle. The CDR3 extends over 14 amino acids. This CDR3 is CASSLIRAHTEAFF. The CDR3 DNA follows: TGTGCCAGCAGTTTAATCAGGGCCCACACTGAAGCTTTCTTT.